This TCR beta chain is from a study of T cell clonotyping in hematopoietic cell transplantation. Study-wide context: Cytoreduction preceded collection of pretransplant recipient samples.

Germline V gene lookup returns CDR1 SGHTA and CDR2 FQGTGA. V lost 5 bases to trimming and J lost 3 bases; unmatched junction nucleotides: 9. This CDR3 is built from 15 residues. Notes on the study in general: Cells were unsorted, so CD4 and CD8 contributions were not separated. Broader posttransplant TCR repertoire diversity was predicted by graft donor and pretransplant recipient Inverse Simpson Index values.

Libraries were prepared by immunoSEQ multiplex PCR; TCRdb keeps only in-frame clonotypes and omits some of them. This sample has approximately 80,000 clones, with less than 96% found just once. As concerns this clone: The target antigen is unknown.

Indicated time point: recipient sample about 28 days before transplant, after cytoreduction. Recipient blood drawn about 28 days pretransplant and days 30, 100, 180 after. This chain uses TRBV7-3 with TRBJ2-7; the match to TRBD2 covers 8 bases. Sample: peripheral blood mononuclear cells, taken before stem cell transplant. The receptor comes from a woman in her fifties or sixties with acute myeloid leukemia. Some clones in this sample may be carry-over from other donors' samples. In DNA, the CDR3 is TGTGCCAGCAGCGAAAGCGGGGGTCTTGTCTACGAGCAGTACTTC. This gives the protein CASSESGGLVYEQYF.